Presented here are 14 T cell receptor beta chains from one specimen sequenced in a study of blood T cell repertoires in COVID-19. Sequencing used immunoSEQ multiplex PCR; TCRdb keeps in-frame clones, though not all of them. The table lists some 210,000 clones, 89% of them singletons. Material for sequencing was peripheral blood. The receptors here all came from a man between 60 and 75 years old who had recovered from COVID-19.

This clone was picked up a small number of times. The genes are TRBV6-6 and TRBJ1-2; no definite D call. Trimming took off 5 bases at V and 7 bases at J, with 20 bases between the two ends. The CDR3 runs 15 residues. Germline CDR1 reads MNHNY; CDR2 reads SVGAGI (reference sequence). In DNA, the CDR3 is TGTGCCAGCAGTCCCGGGGATATCTCCGGGTCTGGCTACACCTTC. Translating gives CASSPGDISGSGYTF.

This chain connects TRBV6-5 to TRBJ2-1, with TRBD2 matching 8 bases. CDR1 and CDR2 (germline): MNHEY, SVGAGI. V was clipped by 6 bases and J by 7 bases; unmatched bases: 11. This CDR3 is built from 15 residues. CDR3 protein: CASSPAGGGHNEQFF. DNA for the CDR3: TGTGCCAGCAGCCCGGCGGGCGGGGGGCATAATGAGCAGTTCTTC.

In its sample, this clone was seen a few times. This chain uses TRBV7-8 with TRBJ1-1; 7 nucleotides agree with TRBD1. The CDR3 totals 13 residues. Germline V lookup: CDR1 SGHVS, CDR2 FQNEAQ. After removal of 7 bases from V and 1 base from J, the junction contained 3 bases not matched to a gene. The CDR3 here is CASTQGGNTEAFF. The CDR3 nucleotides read TGTGCCAGCACCCAGGGGGGGAACACTGAAGCTTTCTTT.

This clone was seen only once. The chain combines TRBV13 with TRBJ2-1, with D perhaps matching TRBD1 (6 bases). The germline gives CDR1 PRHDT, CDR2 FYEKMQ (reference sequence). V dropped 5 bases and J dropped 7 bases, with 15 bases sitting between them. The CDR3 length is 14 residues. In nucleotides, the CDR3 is TGTGCCAGCAGCCGGCCGAACAGGGAGAATGAGCAGTTCTTC. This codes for CASSRPNRENEQFF.

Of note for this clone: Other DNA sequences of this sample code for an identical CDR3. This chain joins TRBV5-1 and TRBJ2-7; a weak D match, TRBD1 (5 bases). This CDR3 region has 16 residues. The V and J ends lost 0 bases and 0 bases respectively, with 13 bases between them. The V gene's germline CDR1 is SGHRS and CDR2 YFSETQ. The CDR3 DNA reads TGCGCCAGCAGCTTGGCTCGTCAGGGTGGCTCCTACGAGCAGTACTTC. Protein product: CASSLARQGGSYEQYF.

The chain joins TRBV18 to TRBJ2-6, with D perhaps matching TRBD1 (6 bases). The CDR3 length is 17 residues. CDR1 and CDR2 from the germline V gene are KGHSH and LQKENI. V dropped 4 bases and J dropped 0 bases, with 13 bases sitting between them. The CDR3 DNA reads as TGTGCCAGCTCACTTACAGGGAGTGGCTCTGGGGCCAACGTCCTGACTTTC. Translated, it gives CASSLTGSGSGANVLTF.

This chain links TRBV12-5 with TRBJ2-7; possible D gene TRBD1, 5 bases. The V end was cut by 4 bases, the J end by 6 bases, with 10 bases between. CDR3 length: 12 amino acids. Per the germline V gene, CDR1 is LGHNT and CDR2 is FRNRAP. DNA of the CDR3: TGTGCTAGTGGTTGGATACAGGCCGAGCAGTACTTC. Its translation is CASGWIQAEQYF.

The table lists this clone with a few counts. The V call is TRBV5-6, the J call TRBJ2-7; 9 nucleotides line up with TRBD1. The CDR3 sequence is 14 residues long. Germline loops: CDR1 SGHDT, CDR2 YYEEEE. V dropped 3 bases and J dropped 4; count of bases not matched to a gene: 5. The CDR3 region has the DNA TGTGCCAGCAGCTCCCGGGACAGGGCTTACGAGCAGTACTTC. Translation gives CASSSRDRAYEQYF.

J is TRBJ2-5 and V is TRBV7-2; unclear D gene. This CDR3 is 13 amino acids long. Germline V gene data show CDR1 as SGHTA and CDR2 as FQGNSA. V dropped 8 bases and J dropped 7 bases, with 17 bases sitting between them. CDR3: CASVTAAKGTQYF. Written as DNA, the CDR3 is TGTGCCAGCGTGACGGCGGCCAAAGGGACCCAGTACTTC.

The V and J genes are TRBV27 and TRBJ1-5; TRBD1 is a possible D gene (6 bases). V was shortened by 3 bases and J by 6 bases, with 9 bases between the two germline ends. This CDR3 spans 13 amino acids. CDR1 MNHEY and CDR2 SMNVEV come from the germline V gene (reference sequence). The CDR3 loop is CASSFEGVQPQHF. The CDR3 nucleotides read TGTGCCAGCAGTTTCGAGGGGGTTCAGCCCCAGCATTTT.

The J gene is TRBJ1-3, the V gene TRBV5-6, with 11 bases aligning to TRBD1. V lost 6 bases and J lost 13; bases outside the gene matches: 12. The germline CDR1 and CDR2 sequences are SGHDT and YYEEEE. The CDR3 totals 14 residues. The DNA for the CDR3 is TGTGCCAGCAACCTGGGACAGGGGGTTTCTCGGATATATTTT. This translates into CASNLGQGVSRIYF.

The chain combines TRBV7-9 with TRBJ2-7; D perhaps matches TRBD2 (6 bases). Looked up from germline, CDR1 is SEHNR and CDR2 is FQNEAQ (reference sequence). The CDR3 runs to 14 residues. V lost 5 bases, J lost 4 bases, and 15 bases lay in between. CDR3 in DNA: TGTGCCAGCAGCCAGGGACTGGGAGGATACGAGCAGTACTTC. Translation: CASSQGLGGYEQYF.

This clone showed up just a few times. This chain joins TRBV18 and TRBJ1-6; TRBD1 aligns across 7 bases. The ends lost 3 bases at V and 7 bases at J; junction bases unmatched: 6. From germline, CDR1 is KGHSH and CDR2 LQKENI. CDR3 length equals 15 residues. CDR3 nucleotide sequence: TGTGCCAGCTCACCCGGGACAGTAGTGAATTCACCCCTCCACTTT. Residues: CASSPGTVVNSPLHF.

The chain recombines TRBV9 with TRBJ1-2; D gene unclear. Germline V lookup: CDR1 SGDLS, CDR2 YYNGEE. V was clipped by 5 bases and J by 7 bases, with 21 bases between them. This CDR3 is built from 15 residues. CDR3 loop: CASRRDPNAAGGYTF. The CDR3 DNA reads TGTGCCAGCAGGAGGGATCCCAACGCCGCGGGTGGCTACACCTTC.